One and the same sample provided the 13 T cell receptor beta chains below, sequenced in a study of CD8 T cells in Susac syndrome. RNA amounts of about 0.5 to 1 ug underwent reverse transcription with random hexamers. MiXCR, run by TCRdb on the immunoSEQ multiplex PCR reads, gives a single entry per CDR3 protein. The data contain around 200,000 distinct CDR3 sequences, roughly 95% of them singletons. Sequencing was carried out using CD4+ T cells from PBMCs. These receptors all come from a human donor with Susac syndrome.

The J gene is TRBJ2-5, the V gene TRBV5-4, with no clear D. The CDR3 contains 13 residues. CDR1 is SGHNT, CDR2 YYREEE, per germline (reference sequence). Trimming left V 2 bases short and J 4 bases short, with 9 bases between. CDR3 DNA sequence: TGTGCCAGCAGCTTAGGCGACCGAGAGACCCAGTACTTC. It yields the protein CASSLGDRETQYF.

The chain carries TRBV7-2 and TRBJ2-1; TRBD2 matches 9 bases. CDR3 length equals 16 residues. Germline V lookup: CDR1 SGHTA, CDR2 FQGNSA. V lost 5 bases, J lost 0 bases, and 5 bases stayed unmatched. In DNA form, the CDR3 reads TGTGCCAGCAGCCTCGATAGCGGGGGCTCCTACAATGAGCAGTTCTTC. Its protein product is CASSLDSGGSYNEQFF.

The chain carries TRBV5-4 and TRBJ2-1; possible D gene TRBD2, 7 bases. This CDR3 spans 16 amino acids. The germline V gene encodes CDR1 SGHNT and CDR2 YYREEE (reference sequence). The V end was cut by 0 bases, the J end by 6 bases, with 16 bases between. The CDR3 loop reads CASSLEIRGAGNEQFF. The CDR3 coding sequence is TGTGCCAGCAGCTTGGAAATCCGGGGGGCAGGCAATGAGCAGTTCTTC.

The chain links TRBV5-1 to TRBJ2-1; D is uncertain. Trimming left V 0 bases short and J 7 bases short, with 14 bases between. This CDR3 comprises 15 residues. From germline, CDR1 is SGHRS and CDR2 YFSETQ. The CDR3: CASSLVVGNANEQFF. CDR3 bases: TGCGCCAGCAGCTTGGTGGTGGGAAATGCTAATGAGCAGTTCTTC.

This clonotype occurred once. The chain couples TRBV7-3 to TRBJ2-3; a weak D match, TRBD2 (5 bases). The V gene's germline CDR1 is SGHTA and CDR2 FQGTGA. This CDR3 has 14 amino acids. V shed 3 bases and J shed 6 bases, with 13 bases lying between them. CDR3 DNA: TGTGCCAGCAGCTTGATGAGGGCCGGGGATACGCAGTATTTT. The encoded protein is CASSLMRAGDTQYF.

DNA for the CDR3: TGTGCCAGCACCCGAGCGGGGGGGCCCTACAATGAGCAGTTCTTC. This translates into CASTRAGGPYNEQFF. The chain employs TRBV12-3 or TRBV12-4 and TRBJ2-1, with 10 bases matching TRBD2. The length of the CDR3 is 15 residues. V was clipped by 7 bases and J by 2 bases; unmatched bases: 5.

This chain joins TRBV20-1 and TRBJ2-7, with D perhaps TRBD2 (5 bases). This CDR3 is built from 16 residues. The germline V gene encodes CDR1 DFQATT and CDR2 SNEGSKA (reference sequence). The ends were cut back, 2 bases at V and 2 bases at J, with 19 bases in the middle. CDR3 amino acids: CSARPVRNSGAYEQYF. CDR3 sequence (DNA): TGCAGTGCTAGACCAGTACGGAACTCCGGGGCCTACGAGCAGTACTTC.

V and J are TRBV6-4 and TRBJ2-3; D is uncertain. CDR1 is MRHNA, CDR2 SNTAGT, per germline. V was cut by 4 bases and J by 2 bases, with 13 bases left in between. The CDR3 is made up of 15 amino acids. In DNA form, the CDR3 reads TGTGCCAGCAGTGGGGCAACCTTACTCACAGATACGCAGTATTTT. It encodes CASSGATLLTDTQYF.

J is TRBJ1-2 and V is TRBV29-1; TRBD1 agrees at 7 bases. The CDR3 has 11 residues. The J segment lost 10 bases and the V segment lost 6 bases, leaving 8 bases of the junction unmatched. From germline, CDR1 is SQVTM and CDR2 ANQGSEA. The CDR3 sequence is CSVVTGYVYTF. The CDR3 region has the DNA TGCAGCGTAGTGACAGGGTACGTCTACACCTTC.

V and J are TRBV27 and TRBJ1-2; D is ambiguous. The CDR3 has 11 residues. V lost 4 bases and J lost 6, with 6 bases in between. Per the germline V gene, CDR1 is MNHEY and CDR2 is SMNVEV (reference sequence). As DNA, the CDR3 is TGTGCCAGCAGTTCGGGGAATGGCTACACCTTC. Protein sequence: CASSSGNGYTF.

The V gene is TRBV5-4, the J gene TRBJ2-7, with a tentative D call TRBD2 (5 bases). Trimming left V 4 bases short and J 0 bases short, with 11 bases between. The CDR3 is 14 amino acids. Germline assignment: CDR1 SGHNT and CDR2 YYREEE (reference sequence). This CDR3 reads CASSQSSSSYEQYF. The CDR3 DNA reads TGTGCCAGCAGCCAATCTAGCAGCTCCTACGAGCAGTACTTC.

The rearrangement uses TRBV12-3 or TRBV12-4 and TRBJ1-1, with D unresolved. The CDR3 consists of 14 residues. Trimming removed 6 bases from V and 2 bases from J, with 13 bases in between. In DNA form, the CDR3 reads TGTGCCAGCAGACGACTGTACAGCAACACTGAAGCTTTCTTT. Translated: CASRRLYSNTEAFF.

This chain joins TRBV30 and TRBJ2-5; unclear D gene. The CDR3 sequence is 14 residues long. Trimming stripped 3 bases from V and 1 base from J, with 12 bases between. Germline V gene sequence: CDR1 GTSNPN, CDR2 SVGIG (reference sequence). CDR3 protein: CAWRAPGPQETQYF. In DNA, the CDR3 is TGTGCCTGGAGGGCGCCGGGCCCCCAAGAGACCCAGTACTTC.